The clone carrying this T cell receptor (beta chain) was recorded a few times. The antigen remains unidentified. This sample was included in a study of blood T cells in healthy people across ages. Germline trimming cut 5 bases from V and 4 bases from J; bases unmatched to any gene: 7. This CDR3 has 15 amino acids. In germline, CDR1 is SEHNR, CDR2 FQNEAQ (reference sequence). Extractions gave at least 5.5 micrograms of total RNA per sample. A second 7 to 11 cycle PCR used barcoded and J-beta primers. TCRdb reprocessed the 5' RACE reads via MiXCR and lists one record per CDR3 protein. Of fewer than 600,000 distinct CDR3 sequences detected, about 28% appear once; the ten largest clones hold about 3.3%. Study-level results: The long-lived group displayed more naive CD4+ cells, plus higher diversity, than the aged donors did. Diversity figures derived from one million T cells were judged to underestimate the true value.

A further study also used this sample, focusing on T cells of mothers and their children. Per that study: Every mother produced more than 10 million TCR beta CDR3 reads, whereas every child provided 3 million to 3.5 million.

The sequence was collected from a boy aged 2 to 9 in good health. The gene calls are TRBV7-9 and TRBJ1-4; TRBD1 agrees at 7 bases. The sequenced sample was blood. The CDR3, as DNA: TGTGCCAGCAGCCCACGGGACAGCAGTAATGAAAAACTGTTTTTT. Translating gives CASSPRDSSNEKLFF.